The text below deals with one TCR beta chain. TCRdb's copy holds only in-frame clones and misses some; the assay was immunoSEQ multiplex PCR. The table has about 140,000 clones, about 88% seen once. This sample is part of a study of blood T cell repertoires in COVID-19. V dropped 0 bases and J dropped 4 bases, with 5 bases sitting between them. The CDR3 spans 13 residues. The germline V gene has CDR1 SSHAT and CDR2 FNYEAQ (reference sequence). The chain combines TRBV7-7 with TRBJ2-3, with D maybe TRBD2 (5 bases). Sequencing was done on a sample of peripheral blood. The TCR comes from a human donor with COVID-19, enrolled during active disease. The donor label of this sample is uncertain. The chain's CDR3 is CASSLAEADTQYF. CDR3 nucleotide sequence: TGTGCCAGCAGCTTAGCGGAGGCAGATACGCAGTATTTT.